The 17 T cell receptor beta chains below were found in one sample sequenced in a study of blood T cells in healthy people across ages (dated by TCRdb to between 2014 and 2017). The method behind the library was 5' RACE. Reads for this sample came from an Illumina HiSeq 2500. The second PCR ran for about 7 to 11 cycles and used a J-beta primer mix along with a sample-barcoded 5' primer. TCRdb applied fastp at Q25 and MiXCR to the public reads, then kept only in-frame beta chains. Each CDR3 protein appears once, grouped with its most common genes and DNA. This sample lists roughly 1.5 million distinct CDR3 sequences; roughly two fifths were detected once. Over 3.5% of the sample is taken by the ten largest. What was sequenced was blood. Source of these receptors: a woman aged 18 to 35 in good health.

This clonotype has only a few counts. The chain is built from TRBV20-1 and TRBJ2-7; tentatively, D is TRBD2 (5 bases). Germline CDR1 DFQATT, CDR2 SNEGSKA (reference sequence). V was clipped by 6 bases and J by 12 bases, with 27 bases between them. This CDR3 comprises 14 residues. CDR3: CSARPAIGGQEAYF. DNA of the CDR3: TGCAGTGCCAGGCCGGCAATAGGAGGCCAAGAAGCGTACTTC.

Worth noting for this clonotype: This may arise from a read error, as a much more abundant clone is one base away. The chain links TRBV2 to TRBJ2-3; 8 bases match TRBD1. Trimming removed 6 bases from V and 5 bases from J; junction bases left unmatched: 7. This CDR3 spans 14 amino acids. Germline CDR1 reads SNHLY; CDR2 reads FYNNEI. In DNA, the CDR3 is TGTGCCAGCAGCCCTGGACAGGGTATAGATACGCAGTATTTT. Translating it yields CASSPGQGIDTQYF. Full variable domain (rest looked up from reference TRBV2 and TRBJ2-3): EPEVTQTPSHQVTQMGQEVILRCVPISNHLYFYWYRQILGQKVEFLVSFYNNEISEKSEIFDDQFSVERPDGSNFTLKIRSTKLEDSAMYFCASSPGQGIDTQYFGPGTRLTVL.

The V call is TRBV11-2, the J call TRBJ2-7; no clear D. Deletions cut 5 bases from V and 4 bases from J, with 18 bases between. The CDR3 length is 15 residues. The germline gives CDR1 SGHAT, CDR2 FQNNGV. The CDR3 region is CASSPLSPGPYEQYF. DNA for the CDR3: TGTGCCAGCAGCCCACTGTCGCCGGGCCCGTACGAGCAGTACTTC. Full variable domain (outside the CDR3, taken from reference TRBV11-2 and TRBJ2-7): EAGVAQSPRYKIIEKRQSVAFWCNPISGHATLYWYQQILGQGPKLLIQFQNNGVVDDSQLPKDRFSAERLKGVDSTLKIQPAKLEDSAVYLCASSPLSPGPYEQYFGPGTRLTVT.

This clonotype has at least ten counts. V gene TRBV5-1 combines with J gene TRBJ2-1; TRBD2 aligns across 10 bases. The CDR3 totals 14 residues. Germline V lookup: CDR1 SGHRS, CDR2 YFSETQ. Trimming took 4 bases from V and 5 from J; bases not matched to a gene: 3. The DNA for the CDR3 is TGCGCCAGCAGCACAGGACTAGCGGACAATGAGCAGTTCTTC. Translation: CASSTGLADNEQFF.

Points on this clonotype: The junction does not match germline at one end; this may be a read error. The chain recombines TRBV6-2 or TRBV6-3 with TRBJ2-3; D remains ambiguous. The CDR3 length is 14 residues. The germline CDR1 and CDR2 sequences are MNHEY and SVGEGT. CDR3 sequence reads: CASSDSGPTDTQYF. The CDR3 nucleotides read TGTGCCAGCAGTGACTCCGGCCCCACAGATACGCAGTATTTT.

This rearrangement joins TRBV12-3 or TRBV12-4 to TRBJ2-3, with D perhaps matching TRBD1 (6 bases). V was clipped by 3 bases and J by 9 bases, with 25 bases between them. The CDR3 is 17 amino acids. CDR3 sequence: CASSLSSVLKSRGTQYF. The CDR3 nucleotides are TGTGCCAGCAGTTTGTCATCCGTTCTTAAATCAAGGGGGACGCAGTATTTT.

This clonotype was observed a few times. The chain uses TRBV10-3 and TRBJ2-4; 7 positions agree with TRBD1. This CDR3 is 19 amino acids long. Germline CDR1 reads ENHRY; CDR2 reads SYGVKD. V shed 4 bases and J 0 bases; nucleotides not matched to a gene: 15. The CDR3 spells CAISGILARGQLAKNIQYF. The DNA for the CDR3 is TGTGCCATCAGTGGGATTCTGGCCCGGGGACAGCTAGCCAAAAACATTCAGTACTTC.

This clonotype has only a few counts. The chain has TRBV27 and TRBJ1-1; D unresolved. Germline V lookup: CDR1 MNHEY, CDR2 SMNVEV (reference sequence). The V gene lost 6 bases and the J gene lost 5 bases, with 19 bases spanning the gap. The CDR3 spans 15 residues. CDR3 residues: CASRGLTAVRTEAFF. The CDR3 region has the DNA TGTGCCAGCAGGGGTCTCACAGCGGTTCGGACTGAAGCTTTCTTT.

The genes are TRBV5-1 and TRBJ2-5, with D possibly TRBD2 on 6 matching bases. The CDR3 spans 17 residues. The V and J ends lost 0 bases and 11 bases respectively, with 26 bases between them. Germline CDR1 is SGHRS and CDR2 is YFSETQ. The CDR3 spells CASSLEGSGINGGEQYF. The CDR3, as DNA: TGCGCCAGCAGCTTGGAGGGTAGCGGCATAAACGGGGGTGAGCAGTACTTC.

The genes are TRBV4-1 and TRBJ2-1; D gene uncertain. Matching the DNA end better, TRBJ2-7 makes the J call doubtful. This CDR3 spans 16 amino acids. Germline CDR1 reads MGHRA; CDR2 reads YSYEKL. The CDR3 here is CASSYQFASSYNEQYF. CDR3 nucleotide sequence: TGCGCCAGCAGCTACCAATTTGCGAGCTCCTACAATGAGCAGTACTTC.

The chain recombines TRBV30 with TRBJ2-2, with 7 bases fitting TRBD1. The length of the CDR3 is 16 residues. Germline V gene sequence: CDR1 GTSNPN, CDR2 SVGIG (reference sequence). The V segment lost 0 bases and the J segment 4 bases; nucleotides outside the gene matches: 8. CDR3 sequence reads: CAWSVLGGGFTGELFF. In nucleotides, the CDR3 is TGTGCCTGGAGTGTACTAGGGGGCGGTTTCACCGGGGAGCTGTTTTTT. Using reference TRBV30 and TRBJ2-2 for the parts outside the CDR3, the full variable domain is SQTIHQWPATLVQPVGSPLSLECTVEGTSNPNLYWYRQAAGRGLQLLFYSVGIGQISSEVPQNLSASRPQDRQFILSSKKLLLSDSGFYLCAWSVLGGGFTGELFFGEGSRLTVL.

V usage is TRBV27 and J usage is TRBJ2-1, with 12 bases matching TRBD2. Germline V gene sequence: CDR1 MNHEY, CDR2 SMNVEV (reference sequence). CDR3 length: 15 amino acids. V shed 2 bases and J 9 bases; nucleotides not matched to a gene: 5. CDR3 region: CASSLASGRAFEQFF. In nucleotides, the CDR3 is TGTGCCAGCAGTTTAGCTAGCGGGAGGGCCTTTGAGCAGTTCTTC.

The chain combines TRBV12-5 with TRBJ2-1, with 7 nucleotides matching TRBD2. Per the germline V gene, CDR1 is LGHNT and CDR2 is FRNRAP. The CDR3 length is 13 residues. Trimming cost V 4 bases and J 4 bases; bases outside gene matches: 1. CDR3 nucleotides: TGTGCTAGTGGTTCTAGCGGATACAATGAGCAGTTCTTC. Amino acids: CASGSSGYNEQFF.

The V gene is TRBV5-1, the J gene TRBJ2-1; TRBD1 matches at 7 bases. The closer fit of TRBJ2-7 to the DNA end suggests the J call may be wrong. This CDR3 spans 16 amino acids. Germline values: CDR1 SGHRS, CDR2 YFSETQ. This chain's CDR3 is CASSLDRGNSYNEQYF. The CDR3, as DNA: TGCGCCAGCAGCTTGGACAGGGGAAATTCCTACAATGAGCAGTACTTC.

Comment on this clonotype: A read error may explain this, as a much larger clone is one base away. The CDR3 nucleotides read TGTGCCAGCAGCTCTAGCGAGAGCTCCTACAATGAGCAGTTCTTC. Translation gives CASSSSESSYNEQFF. The chain is built from TRBV27 and TRBJ2-1, with D perhaps matching TRBD2 (6 bases). CDR1 and CDR2 from the germline V gene are MNHEY and SMNVEV (reference sequence). This CDR3 region has 15 residues. Deletions cut 6 bases from V and 0 bases from J, with 12 bases between.

The table lists this clonotype with a few counts. The chain has TRBV5-1 and TRBJ2-3; weak D call: TRBD1 (5 bases). The germline V gene has CDR1 SGHRS and CDR2 YFSETQ. Trimming removed 4 bases at V and 3 bases at J, with 15 bases between. This CDR3 is 15 amino acids long. Here the CDR3 reads CASSTRVDLTDTQYF. As DNA, the CDR3 is TGCGCCAGCAGCACCAGGGTTGACCTGACAGATACGCAGTATTTT.

The chain has TRBV27 and TRBJ2-1; no clear D. The CDR3 runs 15 residues. The V end was cut by 8 bases, the J end by 0 bases, with 14 bases between. Per the germline V gene, CDR1 is MNHEY and CDR2 is SMNVEV (reference sequence). CDR3 DNA: TGTGCCAGCGGTCCCGGCGTCAGCTCCTACAATGAGCAGTTCTTC. Translated: CASGPGVSSYNEQFF.